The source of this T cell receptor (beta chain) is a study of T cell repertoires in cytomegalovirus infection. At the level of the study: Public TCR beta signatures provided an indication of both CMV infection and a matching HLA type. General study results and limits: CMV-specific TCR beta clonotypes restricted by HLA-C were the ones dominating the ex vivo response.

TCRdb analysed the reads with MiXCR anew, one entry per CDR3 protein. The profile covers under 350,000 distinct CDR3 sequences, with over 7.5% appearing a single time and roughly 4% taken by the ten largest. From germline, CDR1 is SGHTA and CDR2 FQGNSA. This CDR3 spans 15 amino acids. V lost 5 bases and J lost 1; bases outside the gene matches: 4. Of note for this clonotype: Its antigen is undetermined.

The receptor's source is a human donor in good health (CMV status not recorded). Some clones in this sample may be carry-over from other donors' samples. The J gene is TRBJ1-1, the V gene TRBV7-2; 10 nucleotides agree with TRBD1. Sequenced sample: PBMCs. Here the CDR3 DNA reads TGTGCCAGCAGCAACTGGGACAGGGGGAACACTGAAGCTTTCTTT. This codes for CASSNWDRGNTEAFF.